Sequencing of this TCR beta chain was carried out in a study of low-dose radiotherapy and immunotherapy resistance in tumors. About the study: Cohort 1 got 0.5 Gy per fraction every 2 weeks, 6.5 Gy in total. For four cycles from cycle 1 day 1, patients took 300 mg oral aspirin daily.

The CDR3 contains 13 residues. Germline CDR1 reads SQVTM; CDR2 reads ANQGSEA. V lost 2 bases, J lost 1 base, and 8 bases lay in between. TRAV- and TRBV-specific primers primed first-strand cDNA, covering alpha and beta chains. Using a constant-region primer together with a V-primer adapter, TCRs were subjected to 15 to 20 PCR cycles of amplification. TCRdb called the reads again in MiXCR, with one record for every CDR3 protein. The sample holds tens of thousands of distinct CDR3 sequences, roughly a tenth seen once. Documented time point: before trial treatment. Patients who could take part had advanced solid tumors with no tumor-infiltrating lymphocytes.

This receptor was identified in a male donor with prostate cancer. The sequences come from PBMCs, collected before treatment. This chain joins TRBV29-1 and TRBJ1-1; perhaps TRBD1 as D (5 bases). In DNA, the CDR3 is TGCAGCGTTGAAAAGGGGACGAACACTGAAGCTTTCTTT. Its translation is CSVEKGTNTEAFF.